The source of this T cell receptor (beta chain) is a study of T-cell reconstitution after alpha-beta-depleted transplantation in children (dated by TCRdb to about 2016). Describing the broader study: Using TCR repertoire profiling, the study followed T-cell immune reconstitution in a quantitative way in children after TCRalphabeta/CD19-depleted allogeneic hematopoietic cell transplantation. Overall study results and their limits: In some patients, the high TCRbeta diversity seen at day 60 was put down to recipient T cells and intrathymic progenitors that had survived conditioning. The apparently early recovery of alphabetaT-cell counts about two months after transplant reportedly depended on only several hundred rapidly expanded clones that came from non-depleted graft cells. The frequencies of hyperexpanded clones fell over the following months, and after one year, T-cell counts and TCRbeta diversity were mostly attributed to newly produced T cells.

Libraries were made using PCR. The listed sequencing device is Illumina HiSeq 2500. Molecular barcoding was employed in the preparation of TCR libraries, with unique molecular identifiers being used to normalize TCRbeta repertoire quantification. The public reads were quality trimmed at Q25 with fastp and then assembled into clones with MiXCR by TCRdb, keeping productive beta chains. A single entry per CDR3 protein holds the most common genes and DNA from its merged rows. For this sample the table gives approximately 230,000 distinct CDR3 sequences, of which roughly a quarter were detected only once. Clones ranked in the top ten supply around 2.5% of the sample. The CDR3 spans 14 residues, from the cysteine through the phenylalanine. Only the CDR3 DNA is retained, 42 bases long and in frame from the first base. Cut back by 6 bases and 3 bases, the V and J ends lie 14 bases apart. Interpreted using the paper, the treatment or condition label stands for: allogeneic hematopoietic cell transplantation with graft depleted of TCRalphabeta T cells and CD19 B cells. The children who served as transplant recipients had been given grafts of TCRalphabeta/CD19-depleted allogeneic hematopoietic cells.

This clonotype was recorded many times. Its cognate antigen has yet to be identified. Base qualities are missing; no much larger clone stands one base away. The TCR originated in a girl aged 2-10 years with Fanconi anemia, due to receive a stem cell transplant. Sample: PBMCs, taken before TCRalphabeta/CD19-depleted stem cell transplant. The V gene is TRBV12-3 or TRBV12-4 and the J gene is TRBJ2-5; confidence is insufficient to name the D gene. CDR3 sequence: CASRPHRAEETQYF. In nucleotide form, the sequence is TGTGCCAGCAGGCCACACCGGGCCGAAGAGACCCAGTACTTC.